The entry below gives a single T cell receptor (beta chain) sequence along with its context. This clonotype is a singleton in its sample. Its binding antigen is unknown. No base quality information exists; no much larger clone differs at one position. Library prep was done by 5' RACE. Sequencing was performed on an Illumina HiSeq 2500. A second about 7 to 11 cycle PCR used a sample-barcoded 5' primer and a J-beta primer mix. A template-switch 5' adaptor carrying 12 random nucleotides introduced a unique molecular identifier onto each TCR beta cDNA molecule. Each sample yielded at least 2.5 million CDR3-containing paired-end reads. First-strand cDNA synthesis was performed from all RNA using the Mint cDNA synthesis kit, with priming by a TRBC-specific oligonucleotide. All cDNA was treated with uracil-DNA glycosylase and then went through a first 18-cycle PCR with the universal primers M1SS and BC2_uni_R. The authors' pipeline ran thus. For normalization, 1 million high-quality reads, each with a distinct molecular identifier, were randomly selected from each sample. Instead of being binned into consensus sequences, reads with shared molecular identifiers were discarded. MiTCR, set to a Q25 quality threshold and the strictest error-elimination algorithm, was used for CDR3 identification, clonotype clustering and error correction. A nonparametric unseen species model with Euler transformation was used to estimate a lower bound on total TCR beta diversity. TCRdb's own reprocessing of the public reads used fastp at Q25 and MiXCR and kept productive beta chains. Entries are consolidated by CDR3 protein sequence, retaining the most common genes and DNA. These V and J calls are TCRdb output, not the study's own analysis. The sample table shows 1 million or so distinct CDR3 sequences, and less than 50% are seen once. Together, the top ten hold 15% to 20% of the sample.

Trimming takes 0 bases from V and 4 bases from J, and the germline ends sit 16 bases apart. Counted from cysteine to phenylalanine, this CDR3 has 17 amino acids. Only CDR3 DNA is held: 51 bases, read in frame from base 1. According to the germline V gene, CDR1 reads SGHAT and CDR2 reads FQNNGV. The donors were roughly 39 Caucasian individuals from Russia, aged 6 to 90 years, who were systemically healthy. Each donor gave about 9.7 milliliters of peripheral blood, drawn into EDTA-treated Vacutainer tubes. Ficoll-Paque density-gradient centrifugation was used to isolate PBMCs, with at least 7 million per sample. Trizol reagent was used to extract total RNA from PBMCs, with at least 5 micrograms per sample. For every donor, an aliquot of PBMCs went through flow cytometry to measure the percentages of naive CD45RAhigh/CD27high T cells. This sample is part of a study of blood T cells in healthy people across ages (dated by TCRdb to about 2015). Regarding the study in general: Template switching captured roughly one uniquely barcoded TCR beta cDNA molecule per two T cells in model experiments. Age-related changes in TCR beta repertoire diversity were measured in the study by deep sequencing normalized with unique cDNA molecular identifiers. The donors were divided into four age groups: young (average around 15 years), middle-aged (over 35), aged (approximately 62) and long-lived (approximately 74). To avoid experimental bias, donors of different ages were distributed randomly across sequencing lanes. Two additional independent replicas of 1 million unique cDNA reads from the same blood draw were analyzed for two donors (one aged 18 to 30 and one aged 80 or older). Overall study results and their limits: Compared with the aged group, the long-lived group had more naive CD4+ T cells, fewer expanded clones and increased TCR diversity, suggesting age selection. There was a strong correlation between observed TCR beta diversity and the percentage of naive T cells measured by flow cytometry. Bulk unsorted PBMC profiling prevented conclusive comparison of naive and antigen-experienced compartments. Observed TCR beta diversity per million T cells fell roughly linearly with age, and a significant reduction was already apparent by age around 39. Estimates of total diversity from one million sequenced T cells were regarded as lower bounds and underestimates. Because the CMV infection status of the donors was unknown, age-related changes in expanded clonotypes may potentially have been confounded.

Sequencing used blood. The clonotype was recovered from a woman aged 60-75 years in good health. The chain is assembled from TRBV11-2 and TRBJ2-1; matching of 5 bases hints at TRBD2 as the D gene. CDR3 sequence: CASSLDNTAGVYNEQFF. The nucleotide sequence is TGTGCCAGCAGCTTAGATAATACGGCGGGCGTGTACAATGAGCAGTTCTTC.